This TCR beta chain stems from a study of T cell clones after liver transplantation. Measured with immunoSEQ multiplex PCR; TCRdb has only the in-frame clones, and not every one. The data show over 70,000 clones, with 75% to 90% seen just once and 0.79% held by the top ten. CD3+CD4+ and CD3+CD8+ cells were FACS-sorted from thawed unstimulated PBMCs. Turning to this clone: As yet, its antigen is unknown.

General study findings and limits: Small, mixed patient groups and varying post-transplant times limit these conclusions.

J lost 1 base, V lost 2 bases, and 7 bases had no gene match. Germline assignment: CDR1 GTSNPN and CDR2 SVGIG (reference sequence). The CDR3 length is 15 residues. The V call is TRBV30, the J call TRBJ1-1; 7 positions agree with TRBD1. The source is a human patient who received a liver transplant. The graft donor may have contributed some T cells. Sequencing was performed on CD4+ T cells from blood, taken 12 months after liver transplant. The CDR3 spells CAWSPRQGPNTEAFF. For the CDR3, the DNA is TGTGCCTGGAGTCCTAGACAGGGACCGAACACTGAAGCTTTCTTT. The full variable domain, in which reference TRBV30 and TRBJ1-1 provide the parts outside the CDR3, is SQTIHQWPATLVQPVGSPLSLECTVEGTSNPNLYWYRQAAGRGLQLLFYSVGIGQISSEVPQNLSASRPQDRQFILSSKKLLLSDSGFYLCAWSPRQGPNTEAFFGQGTRLTVV.